A single sample is the source of the 28 T cell receptor beta chains below, sequenced in a study of cytomegalovirus exposure and HLA in healthy donors. The PCR employed 60 Vbeta primers together with 13 Jbeta primers. The repertoire was sequenced with immunoSEQ multiplex PCR; TCRdb's copy has only in-frame clones and lacks some. Among some 110,000 clones listed, roughly 72% were seen once. The material sequenced was PBMCs. Receptors were obtained from a woman aged 45-65 years in good health and CMV-seropositive.

The CDR3 sequence is CASCSAYEQYF. The CDR3 DNA reads as TGTGCCAGCTGTTCCGCCTACGAGCAGTACTTC. This chain connects TRBV28 to TRBJ2-7, with D unclear. The germline V and J ends were trimmed by 8 bases and 2 bases, with 7 bases remaining between them. Germline CDR1 reads MDHEN; CDR2 reads SYDVKM. The CDR3 is made up of 11 amino acids. Filled out from reference TRBV28 and TRBJ2-7, the complete variable domain reads DVKVTQSSRYLVKRTGEKVFLECVQDMDHENMFWYRQDPGLGLRLIYFSYDVKMKEKGDIPEGYSVSREKKERFSLILESASTNQTSMYLCASCSAYEQYFGPGTRLTVT.

The chain carries TRBV19 and TRBJ2-2; D might be TRBD2 (6 bases). Germline values: CDR1 LNHDA, CDR2 SQIVND (reference sequence). Trimming left V 3 bases short and J 1 base short, with 9 bases between. The CDR3 loop spans 15 amino acids. CDR3 protein: CASSIGGMNTGELFF. The CDR3 DNA follows: TGTGCCAGTAGTATTGGCGGGATGAACACCGGGGAGCTGTTTTTT. Using reference TRBV19 and TRBJ2-2 for the parts outside the CDR3, the full variable domain is DGGITQSPKYLFRKEGQNVTLSCEQNLNHDAMYWYRQDPGQGLRLIYYSQIVNDFQKGDIAEGYSVSREKKESFPLTVTSAQKNPTAFYLCASSIGGMNTGELFFGEGSRLTVL.

CDR3 sequence (DNA): TGTGCCTGGAGTCCTAGCGGGGAGACCTACGAGCAGTACTTC. As protein: CAWSPSGETYEQYF. The chain recombines TRBV30 with TRBJ2-7; TRBD2 matches 9 bases. Germline loops: CDR1 GTSNPN, CDR2 SVGIG (reference sequence). J was trimmed by 2 bases and V by 2 bases; bases with no gene match: 4. The CDR3 covers 14 residues.

The chain employs TRBV28 and TRBJ2-7; tentative D call: TRBD2 (6 bases). The V and J ends lost 4 bases and 3 bases respectively, with 16 bases between them. The CDR3 runs to 15 residues. The V gene's germline CDR1 is MDHEN and CDR2 SYDVKM. CDR3 amino acids: CASSSGGLRYYEQYF. CDR3 DNA: TGTGCCAGCAGTTCTGGGGGGTTGCGATACTACGAGCAGTACTTC.

The chain is built from TRBV7-3 and TRBJ2-7, with 11 bases that match TRBD1. The germline V gene has CDR1 SGHTA and CDR2 FQGTGA. The CDR3 is 15 amino acids. J gave up 2 bases and V 5 bases, and 5 bases lay outside the gene matches. The CDR3 nucleotides read TGTGCCAGCAGCCAAGGGACAGGGGGTGCCTACGAGCAGTACTTC. Encoded protein: CASSQGTGGAYEQYF.

The chain links TRBV5-1 to TRBJ2-6, with D possibly being TRBD1 (7 bases). V shed 0 bases and J shed 0 bases, with 19 bases lying between them. The CDR3 consists of 20 residues. CDR1 is SGHRS and CDR2 is YFSETQ in the germline V gene. The CDR3 sequence: CASSLGREAGGSSGANVLTF. Here the CDR3 DNA reads TGCGCCAGCAGCTTGGGGAGGGAGGCAGGGGGAAGCTCTGGGGCCAACGTCCTGACTTTC.

This sequence joins TRBV30 and TRBJ1-1; 8 nucleotides align to TRBD1. Germline assignment: CDR1 GTSNPN and CDR2 SVGIG (reference sequence). With 4 bases clipped from V and 7 bases from J, the junction kept 5 bases outside the gene matches. This CDR3 contains 12 residues. The CDR3 protein is CAWTSGGFEAFF. In nucleotides, the CDR3 is TGTGCCTGGACATCAGGGGGCTTTGAAGCTTTCTTT.

The V call is TRBV18, the J call TRBJ2-3; 7 positions match TRBD2. The junction had 2 bases not matched to a gene; V was cut back by 3 bases and J by 2 bases. CDR3 length equals 14 residues. Per germline, CDR1 KGHSH and CDR2 LQKENI. CDR3 sequence reads: CASSPGGNTDTQYF. The CDR3 DNA is TGTGCCAGCTCACCGGGGGGGAACACAGATACGCAGTATTTT. Together with reference TRBV18 and TRBJ2-3, the CDR3 gives the full variable domain: NAGVMQNPRHLVRRRGQEARLRCSPMKGHSHVYWYRQLPEEGLKFMVYLQKENIIDESGMPKERFSAEFPKEGPSILRIQQVVRGDSAAYFCASSPGGNTDTQYFGPGTRLTVL.

The rearrangement uses TRBV18 and TRBJ1-1; possible D gene TRBD1, 5 bases. The ends were cut back, 5 bases at V and 0 bases at J, with 10 bases in the middle. The CDR3 is 14 amino acids. Germline loops: CDR1 KGHSH, CDR2 LQKENI. The CDR3 loop reads CASSSQEVNTEAFF. In DNA, the CDR3 is TGTGCCAGCTCATCACAGGAGGTGAACACTGAAGCTTTCTTT.

Turning to this clone: The junction departs from the called germline gene at one end, perhaps through a read error. CDR3 sequence reads: CSSSFEDYGYTF. The CDR3, as DNA: TGTTCCAGCAGCTTTGAGGACTATGGCTACACCTTC. The genes are TRBV7-9 and TRBJ1-2; unclear D gene. Germline CDR1 is SEHNR and CDR2 is FQNEAQ (reference sequence). This CDR3 comprises 12 residues. Drawing the rest from reference TRBV7-9 and TRBJ1-2, the complete variable domain is DTGVSQNPRHKITKRGQNVTFRCDPISEHNRLYWYRQTLGQGPEFLTYFQNEAQLEKSRLLSDRFSAERPKGSFSTLEIQRTEQGDSAMYLCSSSFEDYGYTFGSGTRLTVV.

This clone was counted once. This chain uses TRBV7-2 with TRBJ2-7; 7 positions match TRBD2. CDR1 and CDR2 (germline): SGHTA, FQGNSA. This CDR3 has 17 amino acids. The V and J ends lost 0 bases and 7 bases, in that order; junction bases with no gene match: 15. This CDR3 is CASSLAPSGTSRWEQYF. Here the CDR3 DNA reads TGTGCCAGCAGCTTAGCTCCTAGCGGAACTTCCCGCTGGGAGCAGTACTTC. Full variable domain (rest looked up from reference TRBV7-2 and TRBJ2-7): GAGVSQSPSNKVTEKGKDVELRCDPISGHTALYWYRQSLGQGLEFLIYFQGNSAPDKSGLPSDRFSAERTGGSVSTLTIQRTQQEDSAVYLCASSLAPSGTSRWEQYFGPGTRLTVT.

This chain joins TRBV5-4 and TRBJ1-1, with 9 nucleotides matching TRBD1. This CDR3 region has 16 residues. Germline-derived CDR1 and CDR2 are SGHNT and YYREEE (reference sequence). J gave up 0 bases and V 3 bases, and 6 bases lay outside the gene matches. The CDR3 loop reads CASSWGQGVMNTEAFF. The CDR3 coding sequence is TGTGCCAGCAGCTGGGGACAGGGTGTTATGAACACTGAAGCTTTCTTT.

V is TRBV28 and J is TRBJ2-5; TRBD2 matches 9 bases. The CDR3 loop spans 15 amino acids. The ends lost 5 bases at V and 3 bases at J; junction bases unmatched: 7. Germline V gene lookup returns CDR1 MDHEN and CDR2 SYDVKM. CDR3 region: CASSPTGLAEETQYF. The CDR3 DNA reads as TGTGCCAGCAGTCCCACGGGACTAGCCGAAGAGACCCAGTACTTC. The whole variable domain, remainder taken from reference TRBV28 and TRBJ2-5, is DVKVTQSSRYLVKRTGEKVFLECVQDMDHENMFWYRQDPGLGLRLIYFSYDVKMKEKGDIPEGYSVSREKKERFSLILESASTNQTSMYLCASSPTGLAEETQYFGPGTRLLVL.

The V and J genes are TRBV10-3 and TRBJ1-2; 8 bases map to TRBD1. Germline V gene lookup returns CDR1 ENHRY and CDR2 SYGVKD. This CDR3 is 12 amino acids long. The J segment lost 7 bases and the V segment lost 6 bases, leaving 4 bases of the junction unmatched. The CDR3 loop reads CAIRTGETGYTF. The DNA for the CDR3 is TGTGCCATCAGGACAGGGGAAACTGGCTACACCTTC.

The V call is TRBV28, the J call TRBJ2-7, with TRBD1 matching 10 bases. CDR1 is MDHEN, CDR2 SYDVKM, per germline. Germline trimming cut 2 bases from V and 6 bases from J; bases unmatched to any gene: 4. The CDR3 is made up of 14 amino acids. The DNA for the CDR3 is TGTGCCAGCAGTTTAGGGGACAGGGGAGGCGAGCAGTACTTC. The encoded protein is CASSLGDRGGEQYF.

This chain joins TRBV19 and TRBJ1-2; 9 nucleotides align to TRBD1. V shed 6 bases and J 2 bases; nucleotides not matched to a gene: 7. CDR1 is LNHDA, CDR2 SQIVND, per germline (reference sequence). The CDR3 is made up of 15 amino acids. The CDR3 here is CASRVDRGRNYGYTF. DNA for the CDR3: TGTGCCAGTAGGGTGGACAGGGGAAGAAACTATGGCTACACCTTC.

The V and J genes are TRBV7-2 and TRBJ1-5, with 10 bases identical to TRBD1. This CDR3 has 15 amino acids. With 5 bases clipped from V and 5 bases from J, the junction kept 6 bases outside the gene matches. Germline V lookup: CDR1 SGHTA, CDR2 FQGNSA. CDR3 sequence reads: CASSPTGGLDQPQHF. CDR3 nucleotides: TGTGCCAGCAGCCCGACAGGGGGCCTTGATCAGCCCCAGCATTTT.

The V gene is TRBV2, the J gene TRBJ2-1; D unresolved. CDR3 length: 13 residues. Germline loops: CDR1 SNHLY, CDR2 FYNNEI. V was clipped by 4 bases and J by 8 bases, with 12 bases between them. The CDR3 is CASSVGLVDEQFF. In DNA form, the CDR3 reads TGTGCCAGCAGTGTTGGTTTAGTCGATGAGCAGTTCTTC.

This chain links TRBV5-6 with TRBJ1-3, with 7 bases identical to TRBD1. The length of the CDR3 is 14 residues. V was pared by 5 bases and J by 4 bases, with 6 bases of the junction left unmatched. Germline V gene sequence: CDR1 SGHDT, CDR2 YYEEEE. The CDR3 nucleotides read TGTGCCAGCAGTACTACAGGGGTCGGAAACACCATATATTTT. This encodes CASSTTGVGNTIYF.

This clone was seen a handful of times. This sequence joins TRBV18 and TRBJ1-2; tentative D call: TRBD1 (5 bases). From germline, CDR1 is KGHSH and CDR2 LQKENI. The CDR3 is made up of 13 amino acids. The V and J ends lost 4 bases and 7 bases respectively, with 13 bases between them. CDR3 nucleotide sequence: TGTGCCAGCTCACAGGACAAGGATTCTGGCTACACCTTC. Protein: CASSQDKDSGYTF. The complete variable domain, with remaining parts taken from reference TRBV18 and TRBJ1-2, reads NAGVMQNPRHLVRRRGQEARLRCSPMKGHSHVYWYRQLPEEGLKFMVYLQKENIIDESGMPKERFSAEFPKEGPSILRIQQVVRGDSAAYFCASSQDKDSGYTFGSGTRLTVV.

The chain has TRBV5-1 and TRBJ1-1; 9 bases line up with TRBD1. The V and J ends lost 5 bases and 3 bases, in that order; junction bases with no gene match: 5. This CDR3 contains 14 residues. The V gene's germline CDR1 is SGHRS and CDR2 YFSETQ. The CDR3 nucleotides read TGCGCCAGCAGTGCACAGGGGGCAGACACTGAAGCTTTCTTT. Translating it yields CASSAQGADTEAFF.

The chain couples TRBV30 to TRBJ1-6; D not resolved. Germline CDR1 and CDR2: GTSNPN and SVGIG (reference sequence). The CDR3 has 16 residues. V lost 0 bases and J lost 3, with 12 bases in between. The CDR3 region has the DNA TGTGCCTGGAGTGTTCTCACTTCCGACTATAATTCACCCCTCCACTTT. It encodes CAWSVLTSDYNSPLHF. Combining the CDR3 with reference TRBV30 and TRBJ1-6 gives the whole variable domain SQTIHQWPATLVQPVGSPLSLECTVEGTSNPNLYWYRQAAGRGLQLLFYSVGIGQISSEVPQNLSASRPQDRQFILSSKKLLLSDSGFYLCAWSVLTSDYNSPLHFGNGTRLTVT.

This clone was seen more than once but under ten times. V and J are TRBV4-3 and TRBJ2-1, with 9 bases fitting TRBD1. The CDR3 extends over 17 amino acids. With V trimmed by 1 base and J by 4 bases, 8 bases remained unmatched. Germline V lookup: CDR1 LGHNA, CDR2 YSLEER. CDR3 in DNA: TGCGCCAGCAGCCAAGGGCACGGGACAGGGACATACAATGAGCAGTTCTTC. Translation gives CASSQGHGTGTYNEQFF.

This clone has a handful of counts. The gene calls are TRBV5-6 and TRBJ1-5; no firm D call. V lost 1 base to trimming and J lost 5 bases, with 10 bases between them. Germline assignment: CDR1 SGHDT and CDR2 YYEEEE. The CDR3 has 14 residues. The CDR3 coding sequence is TGTGCCAGCAGCTTGCTTTACGGTGATCAGCCCCAGCATTTT. Translating gives CASSLLYGDQPQHF. The full variable domain, rest sourced from reference TRBV5-6 and TRBJ1-5, is DAGVTQSPTHLIKTRGQQVTLRCSPKSGHDTVSWYQQALGQGPQFIFQYYEEEERQRGNFPDRFSGHQFPNYSSELNVNALLLGDSALYLCASSLLYGDQPQHFGDGTRLSIL.

The count of this clone is one. The chain links TRBV27 to TRBJ2-7; 9 positions match TRBD2. With V trimmed by 6 bases and J by 0 bases, 6 bases remained unmatched. CDR1 is MNHEY, CDR2 SMNVEV, per germline (reference sequence). The CDR3 is 15 residues long. DNA for the CDR3: TGTGCCAGCAGATTAGCGGGAGAGGGCTCCTACGAGCAGTACTTC. Protein: CASRLAGEGSYEQYF.

V is TRBV29-1 and J is TRBJ2-5, with 10 bases lining up with TRBD1. This CDR3 is 14 amino acids long. The trim removed 6 bases at V and 5 bases at J, leaving 9 bases unmatched. The germline CDR1 and CDR2 sequences are SQVTM and ANQGSEA. The CDR3 region is CSVRTGTGDETQYF. CDR3 coding DNA: TGCAGCGTGAGAACCGGGACAGGGGACGAGACCCAGTACTTC.

The rearrangement links TRBV6-1 to TRBJ2-7, with D possibly matching TRBD1 (5 bases). Deletions cut 2 bases from V and 2 bases from J, with 10 bases between. The CDR3 is made up of 14 amino acids. Germline V gene sequence: CDR1 MNHNS, CDR2 SASEGT. The CDR3 region has the DNA TGTGCCAGCAGTGAACTCGACAGTACCTACGAGCAGTACTTC. Its protein product is CASSELDSTYEQYF.

V and J are TRBV6-6 and TRBJ1-5, with D perhaps matching TRBD1 (5 bases). The CDR3 sequence is 13 residues long. The germline V and J ends were trimmed by 6 bases and 6 bases, with 12 bases remaining between them. CDR1 and CDR2 (germline): MNHNY, SVGAGI (reference sequence). CDR3 in DNA: TGTGCCAGCAGCTCCGGGGGTATTCAGCCCCAGCATTTT. Translation: CASSSGGIQPQHF.